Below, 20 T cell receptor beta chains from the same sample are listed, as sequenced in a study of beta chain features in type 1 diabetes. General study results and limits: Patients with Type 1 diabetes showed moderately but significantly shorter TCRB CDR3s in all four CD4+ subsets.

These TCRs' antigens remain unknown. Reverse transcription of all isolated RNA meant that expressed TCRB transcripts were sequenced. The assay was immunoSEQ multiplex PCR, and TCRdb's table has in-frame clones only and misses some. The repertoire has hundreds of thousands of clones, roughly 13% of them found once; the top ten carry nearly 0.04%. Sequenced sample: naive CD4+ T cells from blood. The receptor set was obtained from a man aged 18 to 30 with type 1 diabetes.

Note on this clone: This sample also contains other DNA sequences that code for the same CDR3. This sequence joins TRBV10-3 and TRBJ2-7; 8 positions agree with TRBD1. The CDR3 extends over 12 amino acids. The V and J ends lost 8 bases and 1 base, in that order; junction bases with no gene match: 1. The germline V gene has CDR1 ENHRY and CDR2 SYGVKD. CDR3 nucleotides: TGTGCCATCCGGGACAGGTCCTACGAGCAGTACTTC. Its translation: CAIRDRSYEQYF.

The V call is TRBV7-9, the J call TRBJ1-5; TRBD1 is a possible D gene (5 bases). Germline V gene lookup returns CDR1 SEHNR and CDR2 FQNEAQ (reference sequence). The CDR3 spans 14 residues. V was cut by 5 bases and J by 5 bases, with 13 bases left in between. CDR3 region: CASSGPGRDQPQHF. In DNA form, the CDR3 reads TGTGCCAGCAGCGGCCCAGGGAGAGATCAGCCCCAGCATTTT.

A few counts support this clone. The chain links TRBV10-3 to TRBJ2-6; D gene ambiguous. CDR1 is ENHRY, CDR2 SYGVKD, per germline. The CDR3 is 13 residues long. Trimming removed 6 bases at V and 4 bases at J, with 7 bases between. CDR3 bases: TGTGCCATCAGGGGCACGGGGGCCAACGTCCTGACTTTC. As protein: CAIRGTGANVLTF.

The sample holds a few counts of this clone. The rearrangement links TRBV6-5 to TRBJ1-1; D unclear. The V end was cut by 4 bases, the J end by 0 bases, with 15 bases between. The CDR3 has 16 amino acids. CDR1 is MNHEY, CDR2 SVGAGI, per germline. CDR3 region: CASSLAWTALNTEAFF. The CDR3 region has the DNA TGTGCCAGCAGTTTGGCGTGGACCGCCTTGAACACTGAAGCTTTCTTT.

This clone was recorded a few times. CDR3 in DNA: TGCGCCAGCAGCCAAGTTCCGGACAGGGCGAGAGGAAACACCATATATTTT. Translation: CASSQVPDRARGNTIYF. This rearrangement joins TRBV4-3 to TRBJ1-3; 8 bases map to TRBD1. Per the germline V gene, CDR1 is LGHNA and CDR2 is YSLEER. V was pared by 1 base and J by 4 bases, with 9 bases of the junction left unmatched. The CDR3 totals 17 residues.

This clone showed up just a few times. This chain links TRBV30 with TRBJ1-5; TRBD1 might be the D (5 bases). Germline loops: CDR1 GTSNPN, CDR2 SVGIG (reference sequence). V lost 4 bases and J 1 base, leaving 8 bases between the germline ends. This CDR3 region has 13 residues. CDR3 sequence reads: CAWTHRSNQPQHF. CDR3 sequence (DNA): TGTGCCTGGACCCACAGGAGCAATCAGCCCCAGCATTTT.

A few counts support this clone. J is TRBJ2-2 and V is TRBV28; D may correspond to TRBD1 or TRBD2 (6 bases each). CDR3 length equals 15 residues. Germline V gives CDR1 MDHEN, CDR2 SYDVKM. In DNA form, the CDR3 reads TGTGCTCACAGAGGGGGGTGGTGGAACACCGGGGAGCTGTTTTTT. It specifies CAHRGGWWNTGELFF.

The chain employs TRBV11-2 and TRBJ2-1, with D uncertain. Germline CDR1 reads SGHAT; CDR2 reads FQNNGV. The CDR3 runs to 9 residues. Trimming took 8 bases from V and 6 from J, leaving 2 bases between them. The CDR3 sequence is CASSNEQFF. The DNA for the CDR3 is TGTGCCAGCTCCAATGAGCAGTTCTTC.

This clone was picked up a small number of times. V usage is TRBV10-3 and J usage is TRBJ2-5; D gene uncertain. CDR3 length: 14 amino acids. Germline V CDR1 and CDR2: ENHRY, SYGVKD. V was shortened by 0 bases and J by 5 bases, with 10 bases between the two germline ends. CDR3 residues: CAISESLGSETQYF. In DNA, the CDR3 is TGTGCCATCAGTGAGTCGCTAGGCTCGGAGACCCAGTACTTC.

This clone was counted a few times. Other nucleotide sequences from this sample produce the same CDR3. This chain's CDR3 is CASSPPGQETQYF. The CDR3 nucleotides read TGTGCCAGCTCACCCCCAGGTCAAGAGACCCAGTACTTC. The rearrangement joins TRBV18 to TRBJ2-5, with no clear D. Between the trimmed V and J ends, which lost 3 bases and 2 bases, there was a span of 7 bases. Germline lookup yields CDR1 KGHSH and CDR2 LQKENI. This CDR3 spans 13 amino acids.

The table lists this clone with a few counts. This CDR3 is CAWSLQGIGGYTF. The CDR3 nucleotides read TGTGCCTGGAGCCTACAGGGGATTGGAGGCTACACCTTC. The chain has TRBV30 and TRBJ1-2; 7 positions match TRBD1. J gave up 8 bases and V 3 bases, and 9 bases lay outside the gene matches. Germline V CDR1 and CDR2: GTSNPN, SVGIG (reference sequence). This CDR3 is 13 amino acids long.

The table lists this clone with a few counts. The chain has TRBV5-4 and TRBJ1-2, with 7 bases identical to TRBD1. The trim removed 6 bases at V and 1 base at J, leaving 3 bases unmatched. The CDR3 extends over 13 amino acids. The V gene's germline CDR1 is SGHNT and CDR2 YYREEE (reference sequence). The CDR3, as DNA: TGTGCCAGCAACCGACAGGGTAACTATGGCTACACCTTC. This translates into CASNRQGNYGYTF.

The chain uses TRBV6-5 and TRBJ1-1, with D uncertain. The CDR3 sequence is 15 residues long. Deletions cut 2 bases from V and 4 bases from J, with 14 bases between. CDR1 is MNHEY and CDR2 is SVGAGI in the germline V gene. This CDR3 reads CASSYGIVRPTEAFF. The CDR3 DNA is TGTGCCAGCAGTTACGGCATTGTAAGGCCCACTGAAGCTTTCTTT.

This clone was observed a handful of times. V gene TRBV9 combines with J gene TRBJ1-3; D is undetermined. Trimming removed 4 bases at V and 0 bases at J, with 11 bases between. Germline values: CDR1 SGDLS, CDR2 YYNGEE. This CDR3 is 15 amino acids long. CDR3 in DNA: TGTGCCAGCAGCACTGGACCCACCTCTGGAAACACCATATATTTT. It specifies CASSTGPTSGNTIYF.

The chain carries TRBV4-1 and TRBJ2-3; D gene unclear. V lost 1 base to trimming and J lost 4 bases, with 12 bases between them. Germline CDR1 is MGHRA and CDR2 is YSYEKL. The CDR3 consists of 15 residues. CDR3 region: CASSQVGFSADTQYF. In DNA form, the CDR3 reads TGCGCCAGCAGCCAAGTGGGGTTTTCCGCAGATACGCAGTATTTT.

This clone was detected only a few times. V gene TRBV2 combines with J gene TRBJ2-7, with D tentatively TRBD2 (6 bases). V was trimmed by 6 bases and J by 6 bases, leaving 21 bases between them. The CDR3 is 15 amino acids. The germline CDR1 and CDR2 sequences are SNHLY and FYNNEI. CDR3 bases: TGTGCCAGCAGCCGGAGGGTGGCAGCCGGCGGCGAGCAGTACTTC. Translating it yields CASSRRVAAGGEQYF. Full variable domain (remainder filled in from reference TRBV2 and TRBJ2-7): EPEVTQTPSHQVTQMGQEVILRCVPISNHLYFYWYRQILGQKVEFLVSFYNNEISEKSEIFDDQFSVERPDGSNFTLKIRSTKLEDSAMYFCASSRRVAAGGEQYFGPGTRLTVT.

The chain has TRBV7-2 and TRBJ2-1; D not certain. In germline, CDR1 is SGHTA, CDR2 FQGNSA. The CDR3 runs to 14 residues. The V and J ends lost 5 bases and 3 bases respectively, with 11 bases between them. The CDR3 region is CASSPGELYNEQFF. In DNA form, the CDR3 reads TGTGCCAGCAGCCCCGGTGAACTCTACAATGAGCAGTTCTTC.

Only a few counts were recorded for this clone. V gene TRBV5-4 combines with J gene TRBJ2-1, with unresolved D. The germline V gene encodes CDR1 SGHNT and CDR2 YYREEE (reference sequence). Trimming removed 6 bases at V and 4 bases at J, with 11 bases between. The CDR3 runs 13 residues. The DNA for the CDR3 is TGTGCCAGCACCCCTGCCGGGTACAATGAGCAGTTCTTC. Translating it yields CASTPAGYNEQFF.

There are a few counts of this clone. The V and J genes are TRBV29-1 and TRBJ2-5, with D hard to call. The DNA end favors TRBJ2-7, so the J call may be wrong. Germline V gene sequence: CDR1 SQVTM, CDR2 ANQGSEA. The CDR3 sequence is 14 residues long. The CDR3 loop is CSVGGRTSSYEQYF. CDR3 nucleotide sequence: TGCAGCGTTGGTGGACGTACGAGCTCCTACGAGCAGTACTTC.

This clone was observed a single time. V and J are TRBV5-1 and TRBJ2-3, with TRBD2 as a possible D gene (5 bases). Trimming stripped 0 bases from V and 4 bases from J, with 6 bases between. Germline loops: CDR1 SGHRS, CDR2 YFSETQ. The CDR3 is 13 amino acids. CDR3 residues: CASSLGTSDTQYF. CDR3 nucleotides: TGCGCCAGCAGCTTGGGGACTTCAGATACGCAGTATTTT.